The next 6 T cell receptor beta chains were all read from a single sample in a study of T cell repertoires in cytomegalovirus infection. MiXCR, run by TCRdb on the reads, gives a single entry per CDR3 protein. The data hold around 110,000 distinct CDR3 sequences, with about 9.4% observed a single time. Antigens of these TCRs are unknown. Sequenced sample: PBMCs, sequenced either directly or after in vitro stimulation (not recorded which). These receptors were taken from a human donor in good health (CMV status not recorded). Some clones in this sample may be carry-over from other donors' samples.

The V and J genes are TRBV27 and TRBJ2-2, with D unresolved. The CDR3 loop spans 17 amino acids. Trimming left V 0 bases short and J 0 bases short, with 11 bases between. Germline V gene lookup returns CDR1 MNHEY and CDR2 SMNVEV (reference sequence). DNA of the CDR3: TGTGCCAGCAGTTTATCGATGGGCCTCCCGAACACCGGGGAGCTGTTTTTT. This codes for CASSLSMGLPNTGELFF.

This clonotype was counted between two and nine times. The V gene is TRBV29-1, the J gene TRBJ2-5, with D tentatively TRBD1 (6 bases). CDR1 SQVTM and CDR2 ANQGSEA come from the germline V gene. The CDR3 contains 16 residues. Trimming left V 0 bases short and J 2 bases short, with 16 bases between. The CDR3 loop is CSVEEGARGSQETQYF. The CDR3 nucleotides are TGCAGCGTTGAAGAAGGAGCCAGGGGAAGTCAAGAGACCCAGTACTTC.

In this sample, this clonotype turned up a few times. The V gene is TRBV7-2, the J gene TRBJ1-5, with TRBD1 as a possible D gene (5 bases). Germline V gene lookup returns CDR1 SGHTA and CDR2 FQGNSA. The CDR3 loop spans 14 amino acids. Trimming shortened V by 1 base and J by 6 bases, and 10 bases separated the two germline ends. The CDR3 nucleotides are TGTGCCAGCAGCTTAGTTTGGGACGGTCAGCCCCAGCATTTT. It specifies CASSLVWDGQPQHF.

The genes are TRBV5-4 and TRBJ2-1; 14 bases are a match to TRBD2. Germline lookup yields CDR1 SGHNT and CDR2 YYREEE (reference sequence). This CDR3 is built from 16 residues. With 4 bases clipped from V and 2 bases from J, the junction kept 2 bases outside the gene matches. This CDR3 reads CASSGTSGRTYNEQFF. Here the CDR3 DNA reads TGTGCCAGCAGCGGGACTAGCGGGAGAACCTACAATGAGCAGTTCTTC.

This clonotype was detected ten times or more. The chain carries TRBV11-2 and TRBJ2-1; D not resolved. Germline V lookup: CDR1 SGHAT, CDR2 FQNNGV. This CDR3 comprises 15 residues. Trimming took 0 bases from V and 8 from J, leaving 14 bases between them. CDR3 region: CASSLDSRADHEQFF. DNA of the CDR3: TGTGCCAGCAGCTTAGATAGTAGGGCAGACCATGAGCAGTTCTTC.

This clonotype was recorded many times. The chain joins TRBV6-2 or TRBV6-3 to TRBJ2-7, with TRBD2 identical over 9 bases. The CDR3 consists of 15 residues. V lost 2 bases, J lost 3 bases, and 5 bases stayed unmatched. Germline V gene data show CDR1 as MNHEY and CDR2 as SVGEGT. The CDR3 coding sequence is TGTGCCAGCAGTTACCTAGCGGGGATGAACTACGAGCAGTACGTC. Translating it yields CASSYLAGMNYEQYV.